A single sample is the source of the 22 T cell receptor beta chains below, sequenced in a study of T cell responses to AZD1222 COVID-19 vaccine. Sequencing was performed with immunoSEQ multiplex PCR; in TCRdb, only in-frame clones are kept and a portion is missing. The repertoire consists of about 130,000 clones, with 70% to 90% occurring once and the leading ten covering around 1.5%. The source was peripheral blood, collected on day 0 of AZD1222 vaccination. These receptors were taken from an adult in good health.

V and J are TRBV10-3 and TRBJ1-2, with TRBD1 as a possible D gene (5 bases). CDR1 is ENHRY, CDR2 SYGVKD, per germline. The CDR3 spans 13 residues. The V end lost 10 bases, the J end lost 7 bases, and 19 bases lay between the germline ends. CDR3 protein: CASAPGGGVGYTF. The CDR3 coding sequence is TGTGCCAGCGCCCCAGGCGGGGGAGTTGGCTACACCTTC.

V usage is TRBV5-1 and J usage is TRBJ2-1, with 13 bases aligning to TRBD2. The junction had 15 bases not matched to a gene; V was cut back by 0 bases and J by 9 bases. CDR3 length equals 19 residues. The V gene's germline CDR1 is SGHRS and CDR2 YFSETQ. CDR3 nucleotides: TGCGCCAGCAGCTTGGGTGGCTTTCGGGAAACTAGCGGGAGGGCTGAGCAGTTCTTC. This sequence encodes CASSLGGFRETSGRAEQFF.

The V gene is TRBV11-2, the J gene TRBJ2-1, with TRBD2 matching 10 bases. J gave up 4 bases and V 0 bases, and 9 bases lay outside the gene matches. Germline values: CDR1 SGHAT, CDR2 FQNNGV. The length of the CDR3 is 18 residues. CDR3 amino acids: CASSLDLAGGYKYNEQFF. The CDR3 region has the DNA TGTGCCAGCAGCTTAGATTTAGCGGGAGGATACAAATACAATGAGCAGTTCTTC.

This clone was seen a handful of times. The chain is built from TRBV24-1 and TRBJ1-1; TRBD1 agrees at 7 bases. The germline gives CDR1 KGHDR, CDR2 SFDVKD. This CDR3 comprises 19 residues. The V and J ends lost 2 bases and 1 base, in that order; junction bases with no gene match: 15. CDR3: CATSDYLPSGQARNTEAFF. In DNA form, the CDR3 reads TGTGCCACCAGTGATTACCTGCCCTCAGGACAGGCCCGGAACACTGAAGCTTTCTTT.

This clone was counted a single time. The J gene is TRBJ2-2, the V gene TRBV5-1; 7 bases align to TRBD1. This CDR3 region has 15 residues. CDR1 and CDR2 from the germline V gene are SGHRS and YFSETQ. V shed 0 bases, J shed 3 bases, and the junction held 2 bases outside the gene matches. The CDR3 region is CASSLEGADTGELFF. Here the CDR3 DNA reads TGCGCCAGCAGCTTGGAGGGGGCTGACACCGGGGAGCTGTTTTTT.

The CDR3 nucleotides are TGTGCCAGCAGCTTAATCGCGGCAGGAACTAACACTGAAGCTTTCTTT. Encoded protein: CASSLIAAGTNTEAFF. The chain combines TRBV7-3 with TRBJ1-1, with D unclear. This CDR3 has 16 residues. V dropped 1 base and J dropped 2 bases, with 14 bases sitting between them. From germline, CDR1 is SGHTA and CDR2 FQGTGA.

The rearrangement joins TRBV6-5 to TRBJ2-7, with D unclear. Germline V gives CDR1 MNHEY, CDR2 SVGAGI. The ends were cut back, 6 bases at V and 4 bases at J, with 13 bases in the middle. The CDR3 covers 13 residues. This CDR3 reads CASSNGPLYEQYF. In DNA, the CDR3 is TGTGCCAGCAGCAATGGGCCGTTGTACGAGCAGTACTTC.

CDR3 nucleotides: TGTGCCAGCAGTGGAGGAGGGAACTATGGCTACACCTTC. Translating gives CASSGGGNYGYTF. The gene calls are TRBV9 and TRBJ1-2, with D uncertain. Per the germline V gene, CDR1 is SGDLS and CDR2 is YYNGEE. The CDR3 sequence is 13 residues long. Trimming cost V 5 bases and J 2 bases, with 10 bases left between them.

This chain connects TRBV15 to TRBJ2-2; D not certain. The length of the CDR3 is 15 residues. Trimming pared 0 bases from V and 6 bases from J, leaving 11 bases between. In germline, CDR1 is LNHNV, CDR2 YYDKDF (reference sequence). CDR3 coding DNA: TGTGCCACCAGCAGAGAGGAGTCAGAGGCCGGGGAGCTGTTTTTT. The encoded protein is CATSREESEAGELFF.

The J gene is TRBJ2-7, the V gene TRBV3-1 (or the pseudogene TRBV3-2); perhaps D is TRBD1 or TRBD2 (5 bases each). CDR3 length equals 11 residues. Per the germline V gene, CDR1 is LGHDT and CDR2 is YNNKEL (reference sequence). The V end lost 4 bases, the J end lost 4 bases, and 5 bases lay between the germline ends. The CDR3 DNA follows: TGTGCCAGCAGCCGGGGGTACGAGCAGTACTTC. Protein product: CASSRGYEQYF.

This chain uses TRBV27 with TRBJ1-6; D call uncertain. Germline CDR1 is MNHEY and CDR2 is SMNVEV (reference sequence). Trimming took off 3 bases at V and 10 bases at J, with 13 bases between the two ends. This CDR3 has 14 amino acids. This CDR3 is CASSLWGGGSPLHF. DNA for the CDR3: TGTGCCAGCAGTTTGTGGGGAGGTGGCTCACCCCTCCACTTT.

J is TRBJ1-1 and V is TRBV18; tentatively, D is TRBD1 (6 bases). The V gene's germline CDR1 is KGHSH and CDR2 LQKENI. The CDR3 is 14 amino acids. V was clipped by 3 bases and J by 2 bases, with 10 bases between them. This chain's CDR3 is CASSPVTGNTEAFF. CDR3 nucleotide sequence: TGTGCCAGCTCACCCGTGACAGGAAACACTGAAGCTTTCTTT.

The chain uses TRBV5-1 and TRBJ2-2; D gene unclear. Between the trimmed V and J ends, which lost 6 bases and 6 bases, there was a span of 15 bases. The V gene's germline CDR1 is SGHRS and CDR2 YFSETQ. This CDR3 spans 14 amino acids. CDR3 in amino acids: CASTLDLGSGELFF. CDR3 coding DNA: TGCGCCAGCACTCTAGACTTAGGCTCCGGGGAGCTGTTTTTT.

This clone was seen only once. The chain employs TRBV9 and TRBJ1-6, with no clear D. Trimming removed 0 bases at V and 10 bases at J, with 5 bases between. Germline V CDR1 and CDR2: SGDLS, YYNGEE. CDR3 size: 12 residues. The CDR3 loop is CASSVGESPLHF. The CDR3 DNA is TGTGCCAGCAGCGTAGGAGAATCACCCCTCCACTTT.

The gene calls are TRBV12-5 and TRBJ1-1; no firm D call. Germline loops: CDR1 LGHNT, CDR2 FRNRAP. The CDR3 contains 14 residues. Trimming removed 6 bases at V and 1 base at J, with 12 bases between. The CDR3 sequence is CASGLIGRNTEAFF. The CDR3, as DNA: TGTGCTAGTGGCCTGATAGGACGGAACACTGAAGCTTTCTTT.

The chain carries TRBV9 and TRBJ2-2, with D perhaps TRBD1 (5 bases). V dropped 4 bases and J dropped 2 bases, with 24 bases sitting between them. CDR1 and CDR2 from the germline V gene are SGDLS and YYNGEE. The CDR3 length is 19 residues. The CDR3 sequence: CASSWVGGSLGVNTGELFF. In DNA, the CDR3 is TGTGCCAGCAGCTGGGTCGGCGGTTCCTTAGGGGTCAACACCGGGGAGCTGTTTTTT.

The gene calls are TRBV5-6 and TRBJ2-5, with D hard to call. CDR1 and CDR2 from the germline V gene are SGHDT and YYEEEE. The ends were cut back, 0 bases at V and 0 bases at J, with 6 bases in the middle. This CDR3 has 14 amino acids. The CDR3 here is CASSLGGYQETQYF. The CDR3 coding sequence is TGTGCCAGCAGCTTGGGGGGATACCAAGAGACCCAGTACTTC.

The gene calls are TRBV27 and TRBJ1-2; no firm D call. From germline, CDR1 is MNHEY and CDR2 SMNVEV (reference sequence). The CDR3 is made up of 13 amino acids. V lost 5 bases and J lost 4, with 11 bases in between. The CDR3 is CASSTGSLYGYTF. The CDR3 bases are TGTGCCAGCAGTACCGGGTCTCTCTATGGCTACACCTTC.

The J gene is TRBJ2-7, the V gene TRBV28; no reliable D call. Between the trimmed V and J ends, which lost 7 bases and 2 bases, there was a span of 12 bases. Germline V gene sequence: CDR1 MDHEN, CDR2 SYDVKM. This CDR3 spans 13 amino acids. In nucleotides, the CDR3 is TGTGCCAGCAATGGCAGATTGACCTACGAGCAGTACTTC. Its protein is CASNGRLTYEQYF. Drawing the rest from reference TRBV28 and TRBJ2-7, the complete variable domain is DVKVTQSSRYLVKRTGEKVFLECVQDMDHENMFWYRQDPGLGLRLIYFSYDVKMKEKGDIPEGYSVSREKKERFSLILESASTNQTSMYLCASNGRLTYEQYFGPGTRLTVT.

The chain is built from TRBV5-4 and TRBJ2-7; maybe TRBD1 (5 bases). V lost 2 bases to trimming and J lost 4 bases, with 13 bases between them. The CDR3 covers 14 residues. Germline CDR1 is SGHNT and CDR2 is YYREEE (reference sequence). CDR3 loop: CASSLGRVAYEQYF. The CDR3 DNA reads as TGTGCCAGCAGCTTAGGCAGGGTGGCTTACGAGCAGTACTTC. Looking up the rest from reference TRBV5-4 and TRBJ2-7 gives the full variable domain: ETGVTQSPTHLIKTRGQQVTLRCSSQSGHNTVSWYQQALGQGPQFIFQYYREEENGRGNFPPRFSGLQFPNYSSELNVNALELDDSALYLCASSLGRVAYEQYFGPGTRLTVT.

The V call is TRBV30, the J call TRBJ1-3, with D hard to call. Germline V lookup: CDR1 GTSNPN, CDR2 SVGIG (reference sequence). The CDR3 runs 14 residues. V dropped 3 bases and J dropped 2 bases, with 11 bases sitting between them. CDR3 sequence reads: CAWRGSGAGNTIYF. CDR3 in DNA: TGTGCCTGGAGAGGTTCCGGGGCTGGAAACACCATATATTTT. The full variable domain, with the rest looked up from reference TRBV30 and TRBJ1-3, is SQTIHQWPATLVQPVGSPLSLECTVEGTSNPNLYWYRQAAGRGLQLLFYSVGIGQISSEVPQNLSASRPQDRQFILSSKKLLLSDSGFYLCAWRGSGAGNTIYFGEGSWLTVV.

This clone was seen only once. The chain uses TRBV19 and TRBJ2-5; TRBD1 matches 10 bases. CDR1 and CDR2 (germline): LNHDA, SQIVND (reference sequence). CDR3 length: 19 amino acids. The J segment lost 0 bases and the V segment lost 5 bases, leaving 15 bases of the junction unmatched. The CDR3 reads CASSSWDRGSMTYQETQYF. The CDR3 DNA is TGTGCCAGTAGTTCCTGGGACAGGGGTTCCATGACGTACCAAGAGACCCAGTACTTC. The full variable domain, rest sourced from reference TRBV19 and TRBJ2-5, is DGGITQSPKYLFRKEGQNVTLSCEQNLNHDAMYWYRQDPGQGLRLIYYSQIVNDFQKGDIAEGYSVSREKKESFPLTVTSAQKNPTAFYLCASSSWDRGSMTYQETQYFGPGTRLLVL.